This is a list of T cell receptor beta chains from one sample in a study of technical replicates of blood from a handful of donors. Profiling relied on immunoSEQ multiplex PCR, and the TCRdb table lists in-frame clones only, not all of them. Of roughly 71,000 clones listed, less than 97% are singletons. The specimen was T cells isolated from PBMCs. The receptor source for this set is a human donor in good health. Both conserved end residues are trimmed from each CDR3. The order of the fields is D gene, V gene, J gene, CDR3 protein. D genes are given only for firm matches.

>TRBD2|TRBV7-6|TRBJ2-1
ASSGEAGASYNEQF
>TRBD1|TRBV27|TRBJ1-1
ASSFVPGQRNTEAF
>NA|TRBV10-1|TRBJ1-2
ASSEYIGGEDGYT
>NA|TRBV9|TRBJ2-7
ASSVAEGVPFEQY
>NA|TRBV28|TRBJ2-7
ASSQGLYEQY
>NA|TRBV28|TRBJ2-1
ASSRGSNEQF
>NA|TRBV2|TRBJ2-3
ASSDADTQY
>TRBD2|TRBV10-3|TRBJ2-3
AISAISGGSTDTQY
>TRBD2|TRBV5-1|TRBJ2-7
ASRDPAGGHEQY
>NA|TRBV5-4|TRBJ2-2
ASSPGAGYTGELF
>NA|TRBV25-1|TRBJ2-2
ASSREWGGELF
>TRBD1|TRBV10-3|TRBJ1-1
AISGQEENTEAF
>TRBD1|TRBV27|TRBJ1-1
ASRPQTGRSHTEAF
>NA|TRBV6-1|TRBJ1-6
ASSEAQGWGYNSPLH
>TRBD1|TRBV5-8|TRBJ1-4
ASSLVGQGGKLF
>TRBD2|TRBV11-3|TRBJ2-1
ASSPGTSGYNEQF
>TRBD1|TRBV11-3|TRBJ2-7
ASSFRTGSYEQY
>TRBD2|TRBV6-5|TRBJ2-1
ASTTSVSSYNEQF
>TRBD1|TRBV6-1|TRBJ1-6
ASNEGGAPMTPLH
>TRBD1|TRBV5-1|TRBJ2-3
ASSPRTGDFIRTDTQY
>NA|TRBV5-6|TRBJ2-3
ASSLVASIDTQY
>TRBD1|TRBV28|TRBJ1-2
ASSLWVQGERGYT
>TRBD2|TRBV13|TRBJ2-7
ASSEGPSGSYEQY
>NA|TRBV5-4|TRBJ1-3
ASSLDGASPGDTIY
>NA|TRBV27|TRBJ1-1
ASSFGQWTEAF
>TRBD2|TRBV19|TRBJ2-3
ASTLAGGQADTQY
>NA|TRBV11-2|TRBJ2-3
ASSLTGASTDTQY
>NA|TRBV7-9|TRBJ1-2
ASSLAGSGYT
>NA|TRBV6-1|TRBJ2-5
ASSTGNRHQETQY
>TRBD1|TRBV6-1|TRBJ1-5
ASRKGADHQPQH
>NA|TRBV2|TRBJ2-1
ASSGGHGNEQF
>NA|TRBV5-1|TRBJ2-1
ASSPRTGRGTYNEQF
>TRBD1|TRBV29-1|TRBJ2-5
SVERGQTYQETQY
>NA|TRBV11-2|TRBJ2-7
ASSFNYEQY
>NA|TRBV7-3|TRBJ2-1
ASSLNSVSYNEQF
>TRBD2|TRBV6-5|TRBJ2-1
ASSPIAGARNEQF
>NA|TRBV28|TRBJ1-2
ASNTGYGYT
>TRBD1|TRBV4-1|TRBJ1-5
ASSHGWRGQAVDQPQH
>NA|TRBV15|TRBJ1-6
ATSRDTGTSPPLH
>NA|TRBV4-1|TRBJ1-1
ASSPESNTEAF
>NA|TRBV5-6|TRBJ1-2
ASRPRGGSNYGYT
>TRBD2|TRBV7-9|TRBJ2-1
ASSPSGGAYNEQF
>NA|TRBV7-2|TRBJ1-2
ASSLALQGWYGYT
>NA|TRBV11-1|TRBJ2-3
ASSPLPGQSIYHTDTQY
>TRBD1|TRBV5-1|TRBJ1-1
ASSWGQTMNTEAF
>NA|TRBV29-1|TRBJ2-3
SVEALSYTDTQY
>TRBD1|TRBV6-5|TRBJ1-2
ASSMDRRYYGYT
>NA|TRBV18|TRBJ2-3
ASSPRTDHNTDTQY
>NA|TRBV5-1|TRBJ1-5
ASSPEPGLSLVAQH
>TRBD1|TRBV10-1|TRBJ2-7
ASSETGGPYEQY
>TRBD1|TRBV29-1|TRBJ1-2
SVWDRRGHT
>NA|TRBV6-1|TRBJ1-2
ASSEWRGGGYGYT